This T cell receptor beta chain was observed in a study of tumor-infiltrating lymphocytes in primary liver carcinoma. RNA and DNA were co-extracted from about 20-30 mg of unsorted bulk tissue. Sampling of each tumor involved five separate regions. A constant-region primer served to make TCR beta cDNA from 500 to 550 ng total RNA. Three nested multiplex PCR rounds, a slightly modified ARM-PCR method, built the TCR beta libraries. TCRdb analysed the multiplex PCR reads with MiXCR anew, one entry per CDR3 protein. This table holds about 210,000 distinct CDR3 sequences, 70% to 90% found once. The TCR sequence derives from a man in his forties with primary liver carcinoma and hepatitis B virus infection. Sequenced: tumor tissue from primary liver carcinoma.

Here the CDR3 DNA reads TGTGCCTACAGGTTAGTCCCCGCGGGAGCGGGAGATGCAGATACGCAGTATTTT. It encodes CAYRLVPAGAGDADTQYF. The rearrangement joins TRBV7-2 to TRBJ2-3; TRBD2 matches 8 bases. This CDR3 region has 18 residues. CDR1 is SGHTA and CDR2 is FQGNSA in the germline V gene. Trimming removed 11 bases from V and 4 bases from J; junction bases left unmatched: 23. The variable domain in full, completed from reference TRBV7-2 and TRBJ2-3, reads GAGVSQSPSNKVTEKGKDVELRCDPISGHTALYWYRQSLGQGLEFLIYFQGNSAPDKSGLPSDRFSAERTGGSVSTLTIQRTQQEDSAVYLCAYRLVPAGAGDADTQYFGPGTRLTVL.